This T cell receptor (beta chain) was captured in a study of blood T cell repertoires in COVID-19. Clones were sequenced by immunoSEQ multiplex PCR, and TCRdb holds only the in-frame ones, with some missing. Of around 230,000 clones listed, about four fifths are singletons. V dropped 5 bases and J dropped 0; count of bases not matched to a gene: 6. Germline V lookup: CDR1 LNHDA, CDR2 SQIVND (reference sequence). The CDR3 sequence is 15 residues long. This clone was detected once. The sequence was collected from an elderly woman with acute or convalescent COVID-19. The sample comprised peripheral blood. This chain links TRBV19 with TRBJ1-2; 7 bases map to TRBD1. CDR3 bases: TGTGCCAGTAGTCTTCCGGGACAGACTAACTATGGCTACACCTTC. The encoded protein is CASSLPGQTNYGYTF. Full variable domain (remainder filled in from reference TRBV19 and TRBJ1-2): DGGITQSPKYLFRKEGQNVTLSCEQNLNHDAMYWYRQDPGQGLRLIYYSQIVNDFQKGDIAEGYSVSREKKESFPLTVTSAQKNPTAFYLCASSLPGQTNYGYTFGSGTRLTVV.